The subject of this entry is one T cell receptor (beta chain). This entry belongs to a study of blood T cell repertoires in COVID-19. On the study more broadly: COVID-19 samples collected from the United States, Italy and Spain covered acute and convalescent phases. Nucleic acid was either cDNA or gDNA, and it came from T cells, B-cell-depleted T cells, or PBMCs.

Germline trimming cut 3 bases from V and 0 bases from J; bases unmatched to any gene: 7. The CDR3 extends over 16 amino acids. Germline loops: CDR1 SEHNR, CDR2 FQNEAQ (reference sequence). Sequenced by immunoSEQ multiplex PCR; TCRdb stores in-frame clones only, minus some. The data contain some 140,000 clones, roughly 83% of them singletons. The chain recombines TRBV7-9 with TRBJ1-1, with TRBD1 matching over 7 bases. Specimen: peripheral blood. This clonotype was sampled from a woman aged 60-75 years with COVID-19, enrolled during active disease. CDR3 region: CASSFDRAPMNTEAFF. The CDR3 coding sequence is TGTGCCAGCAGCTTCGACAGGGCACCGATGAACACTGAAGCTTTCTTT. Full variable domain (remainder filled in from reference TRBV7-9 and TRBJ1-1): DTGVSQNPRHKITKRGQNVTFRCDPISEHNRLYWYRQTLGQGPEFLTYFQNEAQLEKSRLLSDRFSAERPKGSFSTLEIQRTEQGDSAMYLCASSFDRAPMNTEAFFGQGTRLTVV.